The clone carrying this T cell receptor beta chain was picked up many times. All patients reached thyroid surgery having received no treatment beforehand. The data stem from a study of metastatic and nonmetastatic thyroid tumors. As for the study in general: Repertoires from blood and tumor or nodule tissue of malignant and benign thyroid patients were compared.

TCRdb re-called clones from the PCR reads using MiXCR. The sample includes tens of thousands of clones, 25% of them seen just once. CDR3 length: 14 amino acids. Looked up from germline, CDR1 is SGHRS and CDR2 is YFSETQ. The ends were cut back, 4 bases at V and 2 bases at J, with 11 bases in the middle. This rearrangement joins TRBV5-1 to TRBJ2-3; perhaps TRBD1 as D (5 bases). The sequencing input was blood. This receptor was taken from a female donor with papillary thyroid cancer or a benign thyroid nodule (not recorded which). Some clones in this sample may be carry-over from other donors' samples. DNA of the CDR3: TGCGCCAGCAGCGCCCAACAGGTCACAGATACGCAGTATTTT. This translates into CASSAQQVTDTQYF.